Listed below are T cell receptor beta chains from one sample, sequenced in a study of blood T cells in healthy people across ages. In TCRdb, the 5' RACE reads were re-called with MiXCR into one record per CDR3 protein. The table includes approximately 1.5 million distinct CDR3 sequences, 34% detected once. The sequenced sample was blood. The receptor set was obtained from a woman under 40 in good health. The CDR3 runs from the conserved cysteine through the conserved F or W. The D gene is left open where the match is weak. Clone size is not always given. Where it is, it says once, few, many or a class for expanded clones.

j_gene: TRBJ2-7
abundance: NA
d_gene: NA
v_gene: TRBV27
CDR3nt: TGTGCCAGCAGTTGGGGCCGGGACACATCCTACGAGCAGTACTTC
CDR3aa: CASSWGRDTSYEQYF

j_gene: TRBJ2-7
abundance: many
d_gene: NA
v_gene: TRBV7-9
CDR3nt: TGTGCCAGCAGCTTAGAACAGGGCCACGAGCAGTACTTC
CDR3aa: CASSLEQGHEQYF

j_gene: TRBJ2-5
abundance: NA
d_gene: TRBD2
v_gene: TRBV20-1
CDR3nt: TGCAGTGCTAGAGCCTTGCAGGGGGTACTAGCGGGTCAAGAGACCCAGTACTTC
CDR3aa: CSARALQGVLAGQETQYF

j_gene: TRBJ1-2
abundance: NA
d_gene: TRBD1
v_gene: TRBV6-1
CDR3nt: TGTGCCAGCAGTGAAAGGGGGACAGGGGATGGCTACACCTTC
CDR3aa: CASSERGTGDGYTF

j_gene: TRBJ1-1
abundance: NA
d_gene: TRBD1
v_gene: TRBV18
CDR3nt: TGTGCCAGCTCACCCTCGGGACAGGGCTCGGGGACTGAAGCTTTCTTT
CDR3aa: CASSPSGQGSGTEAFF

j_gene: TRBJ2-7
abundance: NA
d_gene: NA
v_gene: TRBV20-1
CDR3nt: TGCAGTGCTAGACAGGGGGGAGGCGAGCAGTACTTC
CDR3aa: CSARQGGGEQYF

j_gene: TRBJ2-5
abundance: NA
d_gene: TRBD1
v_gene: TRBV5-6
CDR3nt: TGTGCCAGCAGCCAGTGGGGGACAGGTAGCCAAGAGACCCAGTACTTC
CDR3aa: CASSQWGTGSQETQYF

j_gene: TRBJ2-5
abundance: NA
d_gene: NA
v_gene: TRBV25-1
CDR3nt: TGTGCCAGCAGAAAGGGGTCACTAGAGACCCAGTACTTC
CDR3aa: CASRKGSLETQYF

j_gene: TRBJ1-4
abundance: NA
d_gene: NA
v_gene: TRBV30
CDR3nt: TGTGCCTGGAGTTCACCAGCGAATGAAAAACTGTTTTTT
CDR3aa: CAWSSPANEKLFF

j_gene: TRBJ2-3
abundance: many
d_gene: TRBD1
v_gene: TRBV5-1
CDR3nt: TGCGCCAGCCGACAGGGGGTATCAGATACGCAGTATTTT
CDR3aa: CASRQGVSDTQYF

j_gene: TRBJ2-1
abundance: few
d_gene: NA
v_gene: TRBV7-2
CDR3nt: TGTGCCAGCAGCTTACCAGGGTATAGCTCCTACAATGAGCAGTTCTTC
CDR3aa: CASSLPGYSSYNEQFF

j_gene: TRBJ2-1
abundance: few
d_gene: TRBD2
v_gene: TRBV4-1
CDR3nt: TGCGCCAGCAGTCCCAGCGGGGGGGATGAGCAGTTCTTC
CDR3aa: CASSPSGGDEQFF

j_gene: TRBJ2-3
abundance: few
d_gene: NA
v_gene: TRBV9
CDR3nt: TGTGCCAGCAGCTCCCGTGGTAGCCAGAGCACAGATACGCAGTATTTT
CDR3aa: CASSSRGSQSTDTQYF

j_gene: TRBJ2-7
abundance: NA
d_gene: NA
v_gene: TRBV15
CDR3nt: TGTGCCACCAGCAGAGGAGTCAGCTTTACCTACGAGCAGTACTTC
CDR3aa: CATSRGVSFTYEQYF

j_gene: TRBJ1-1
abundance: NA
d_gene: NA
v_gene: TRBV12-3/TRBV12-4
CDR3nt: TGTGCCAGCAGTTCCCCGGGGTACACTGAAGCTTTCTTT
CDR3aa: CASSSPGYTEAFF

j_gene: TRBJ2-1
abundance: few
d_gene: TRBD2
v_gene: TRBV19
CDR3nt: TGTGCCAGTAGTATCAGTAGCGGGGTTTACAATGAGCAGTTCTTC
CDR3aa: CASSISSGVYNEQFF